These 9 T cell receptor beta chains share one sample of origin, sequenced in a study. TCRdb reprocessed the 5' RACE reads via MiXCR and lists one record per CDR3 protein. The data hold tens of thousands of distinct CDR3 sequences, with more than 25% observed a single time. The sorted Tregs were CD4+CD25+CD127-/low cells. The sequenced sample consisted of tumor-infiltrating Tregs sorted from the breast tumor. Receptor source: a female donor with breast cancer.

This clonotype was counted a few times. The CDR3, as DNA: TGTGCCAGCAGCCAACGGACGGACACTGAAGCTTTCTTT. It translates to CASSQRTDTEAFF. The rearrangement uses TRBV14 and TRBJ1-1; D gene unclear. V was pared by 2 bases and J by 3 bases, with 7 bases between. This CDR3 region has 13 residues. CDR1 SGHDN and CDR2 FVKESK come from the germline V gene.

This sequence joins TRBV7-3 and TRBJ2-3, with a tentative D call TRBD2 (5 bases). V lost 5 bases to trimming and J lost 0 bases, with 9 bases between them. Germline V gene lookup returns CDR1 SGHTA and CDR2 FQGTGA. The CDR3 spans 14 residues. The CDR3 nucleotides read TGTGCCAGCAGCAAACTAGGAAGCACAGATACGCAGTATTTT. Protein sequence: CASSKLGSTDTQYF.

V and J are TRBV20-1 and TRBJ2-2, with TRBD2 matching over 12 bases. This CDR3 has 15 residues. The V and J ends lost 5 bases and 8 bases, in that order; junction bases with no gene match: 9. The germline V gene has CDR1 DFQATT and CDR2 SNEGSKA (reference sequence). CDR3 in DNA: TGCAGTGCTCCTCGACTAGCGGGAGTTAAGGGGGAGCTGTTTTTT. Its protein product is CSAPRLAGVKGELFF.

This sequence joins TRBV5-1 and TRBJ1-5; a weak D match, TRBD1 (5 bases). The CDR3 runs to 15 residues. In germline, CDR1 is SGHRS, CDR2 YFSETQ. V was trimmed by 1 base and J by 2 bases, leaving 10 bases between them. The CDR3 DNA reads TGCGCCAGCAGCTTGTCGGGGGGGGGCAATCAGCCCCAGCATTTT. Protein product: CASSLSGGGNQPQHF.

This clonotype was detected many times. The chain is built from TRBV5-1 and TRBJ2-5, with D perhaps TRBD1 (5 bases). The ends were cut back, 4 bases at V and 4 bases at J, with 11 bases in the middle. The CDR3 is 13 amino acids. The germline V gene encodes CDR1 SGHRS and CDR2 YFSETQ. This CDR3 is CASSETGLETQYF. For the CDR3, the DNA is TGCGCCAGCAGCGAAACAGGATTAGAGACCCAGTACTTC.

For this clonotype: A much more abundant neighbour one base away suggests this may be a read error. This sequence joins TRBV7-2 and TRBJ2-4; D gene uncertain. The CDR3 consists of 12 residues. V was cut by 5 bases and J by 9 bases, with 11 bases left in between. CDR1 is SGHTA, CDR2 FQGNSA, per germline. CDR3 in DNA: TGTGCCAGCAGCCCAAAGGGAAGCATTCAGTACTTC. It codes for CASSPKGSIQYF.

The rearrangement uses TRBV4-2 and TRBJ2-7; D is undetermined. Germline-derived CDR1 and CDR2 are LGHNA and YNFKEQ. This CDR3 contains 15 residues. Between the trimmed V and J ends, which lost 1 base and 3 bases, there was a span of 13 bases. CDR3 coding DNA: TGTGCCAGCAGCCAAGGGTCCCAATCCTTCTACGAGCAGTACTTC. Translating gives CASSQGSQSFYEQYF.

This chain links TRBV12-3 or TRBV12-4 with TRBJ2-1; D remains ambiguous. Deletions cut 3 bases from V and 11 bases from J, with 11 bases between. CDR3 size: 12 residues. CDR3 protein: CASSFRTEKQFF. CDR3 in DNA: TGTGCCAGCAGTTTCAGGACCGAAAAGCAGTTCTTC.

The J gene is TRBJ2-4, the V gene TRBV7-2, with 11 bases fitting TRBD1. The ends lost 5 bases at V and 1 base at J; junction bases unmatched: 4. From germline, CDR1 is SGHTA and CDR2 FQGNSA. CDR3 size: 16 residues. CDR3 sequence (DNA): TGTGCCAGCAGCGAAGGACAGGGGGCGGCCAAAAACATTCAGTACTTC. It encodes CASSEGQGAAKNIQYF. Variable domain in full (rest from reference TRBV7-2 and TRBJ2-4): GAGVSQSPSNKVTEKGKDVELRCDPISGHTALYWYRQSLGQGLEFLIYFQGNSAPDKSGLPSDRFSAERTGGSVSTLTIQRTQQEDSAVYLCASSEGQGAAKNIQYFGAGTRLSVL.